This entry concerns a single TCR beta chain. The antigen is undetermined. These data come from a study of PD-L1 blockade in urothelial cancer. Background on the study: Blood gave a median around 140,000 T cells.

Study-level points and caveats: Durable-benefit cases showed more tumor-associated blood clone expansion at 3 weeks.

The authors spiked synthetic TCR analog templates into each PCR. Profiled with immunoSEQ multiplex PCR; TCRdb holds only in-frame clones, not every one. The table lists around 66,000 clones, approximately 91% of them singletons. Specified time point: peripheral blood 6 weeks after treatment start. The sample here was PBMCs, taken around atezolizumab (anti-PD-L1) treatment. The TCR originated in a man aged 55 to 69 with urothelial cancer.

The CDR3 spells CASSYRAGGYGYTF. In DNA, the CDR3 is TGTGCCAGCAGTTACAGGGCGGGCGGATATGGCTACACCTTC. The V and J genes are TRBV6-5 and TRBJ1-2; D ambiguous. Germline V gene lookup returns CDR1 MNHEY and CDR2 SVGAGI. The CDR3 is made up of 14 amino acids. V was clipped by 2 bases and J by 5 bases, with 12 bases between them.